This T cell receptor (beta chain) was sequenced in a study of blood T cells in healthy people across ages. This clonotype showed up just a few times. Healthy individuals of Caucasian origin from Russia, aged roughly 6 to 100, served as donors. The second PCR ran about 6 to 11 cycles with a sample-barcoded 5' primer and J-beta primers. Researchers report that each sample yielded at least 2.5 million CDR3-containing paired-end reads. TCRdb analysed the 5' RACE reads with MiXCR anew, one entry per CDR3 protein. The sample carries about 1.4 million distinct CDR3 sequences, roughly 59% recorded once. Trimming took 0 bases from V and 0 from J; bases not matched to a gene: 8. The germline CDR1 and CDR2 sequences are MGHRA and YSYEKL. The CDR3 is 18 residues long.

Material: blood. This receptor was obtained from a man aged 18 to 29 in good health. The chain uses TRBV4-1 and TRBJ1-5, with 7 bases lining up with TRBD1. CDR3 amino acids: CASSQEQGMGYSNQPQHF. The CDR3 bases are TGCGCCAGCAGCCAAGAACAGGGGATGGGCTATAGCAATCAGCCCCAGCATTTT.